A selection of T cell receptor beta chains follows, all from one sample in a study of blood T cell repertoires in COVID-19. Assay: immunoSEQ multiplex PCR; the TCRdb copy retains only in-frame clones and omits some. This sample yields about 63,000 clones, of which around nine tenths are seen a single time; approximately 19% belongs to the top ten. The sample consisted of peripheral blood. The source is a woman of 80 years or more with acute or convalescent COVID-19. Both conserved end residues are part of each CDR3. A D gene is named only where the DNA matches it firmly. The size of a clone is reported for some rows only, either as once, few or many, or as a class for expanded clones.

clone_size	v_call	d_call	j_call	cdr3_nt	cdr3_aa
NA	TRBV7-8	NA	TRBJ2-1	TGTGCCAGCAGCTTAAATAGCTTGGTTTACAATGAGCAGTTCTTC	CASSLNSLVYNEQFF
NA	TRBV18	NA	TRBJ1-5	TGTGCCAGCTCACCCGCCGGGAATCAGCCCCAGCATTTT	CASSPAGNQPQHF
few	TRBV6-6	TRBD1	TRBJ1-2	TGTGCCAGCAGGTACCGGGACAGGGATGGCTACACCTTC	CASRYRDRDGYTF
NA	TRBV28	TRBD1	TRBJ1-6	TGTGCCAGCAGTTTCTCAGGACAGGGGTATAATTCACCCCTCCACTTT	CASSFSGQGYNSPLHF
NA	TRBV28	TRBD1	TRBJ1-5	TGTGCCAGCAGTCCTCGGACAGGGGGGAACAATCAGCCCCAGCATTTT	CASSPRTGGNNQPQHF
NA	TRBV18	TRBD1	TRBJ1-1	TGTGCCAGCTCATCGACAGGGGAGAACACTGAAGCTTTCTTT	CASSSTGENTEAFF
NA	TRBV5-1	TRBD1	TRBJ2-2	TGCGCCAGCAGCTCAGACCCCGGGACAGCGAACACCGGGGAGCTGTTTTTT	CASSSDPGTANTGELFF
NA	TRBV5-1	TRBD2	TRBJ2-3	TGCGCCAGCAGCTTCACTAGCGGGGGGGCTAGCACAGATACGCAGTATTTT	CASSFTSGGASTDTQYF
NA	TRBV18	TRBD1	TRBJ1-6	TGTGCCAGCTCACCGGGACAGGGCTATAATTCACCCCTCCACTTT	CASSPGQGYNSPLHF
NA	TRBV29-1	TRBD1	TRBJ1-2	TGCAGCGTTTATGCAGGGGGCGCCGAGGGCTACACCTTC	CSVYAGGAEGYTF
NA	TRBV19	TRBD1	TRBJ1-2	TGTGCCAGTAGTATAGAGACCGGGACAGGGGTTCTCAACTTC	CASSIETGTGVLNF
NA	TRBV3-1/TRBV3-2	TRBD2	TRBJ2-3	TGTGCCAGCAGCCTTGGACTAGCGGGGGGGGTCACAGATACGCAGTATTTT	CASSLGLAGGVTDTQYF
NA	TRBV3-1/TRBV3-2	NA	TRBJ2-5	TGTGCCAGCAGTAGAGGAGGGCAAGAGACCCAGTACTTC	CASSRGGQETQYF
NA	TRBV4-2	NA	TRBJ1-3	TGTGCCAGCAGCCAACGGCGGGGGGACTCTGGAAACACCATATATTTT	CASSQRRGDSGNTIYF
NA	TRBV7-9	TRBD2	TRBJ2-1	TGTGCCAGCCCCGGGCTAGCGGGAGGAAATGAGCAGTTCTTC	CASPGLAGGNEQFF
NA	TRBV11-2	TRBD1	TRBJ1-3	TGTGCCAGCAGCTTAGGTCCAGGGGGGTCCGGAAACACCATATATTTT	CASSLGPGGSGNTIYF
NA	TRBV5-1	TRBD1	TRBJ1-2	TGCGCCAGCAGCTTGGACAGGGGGTGGGGAAGCGGCTACACCTTC	CASSLDRGWGSGYTF
NA	TRBV21-1	NA	TRBJ2-1	TGTGCCAGCAGCAAAGCGCACGGGGGGCGAAAAGGACCGGGCCATTCGAAGCAGTTCTTC	CASSKAHGGRKGPGHSKQFF
NA	TRBV7-2	NA	TRBJ2-5	TGTGCCAGCAGCTCGCAAGGAACCAGGCAAGAGACCCAGTACTTC	CASSSQGTRQETQYF
NA	TRBV6-2/TRBV6-3	TRBD2	TRBJ2-6	TGTGCCAGCAGTTACTCGATCCCGGGACTAGCGGGGGGAAACGTCCTGACTTTC	CASSYSIPGLAGGNVLTF
NA	TRBV5-1	NA	TRBJ1-3	TGCGCCAGCAGCTTGGTCCCGACAGCTCCTCAAGGAAACACCATATATTTT	CASSLVPTAPQGNTIYF
NA	TRBV2	NA	TRBJ1-2	TGTGCCAGCAGGATGGAGGGTTTGGGAAACTATGGCTACACCTTC	CASRMEGLGNYGYTF
NA	TRBV2	NA	TRBJ2-3	TGTGCCAGCAGTGAATATGGCAGTACAGATACGCAGTATTTT	CASSEYGSTDTQYF
few	TRBV10-1	NA	TRBJ2-5	TGCGCCAGCAGTGAGTCGCCCGGGAGAGAGACCCAGTACTTC	CASSESPGRETQYF
NA	TRBV7-9	TRBD1	TRBJ2-2	TGTGCCTGCCAACAGGGGGCTGGTAACACCGGGGAGCTGTTTTTT	CACQQGAGNTGELFF
NA	TRBV5-4	TRBD2	TRBJ2-2	TGTGCCAGCAGCCAAACGGGACTAGTGGGCACCGGGGAGCTGTTTTTT	CASSQTGLVGTGELFF
NA	TRBV19	NA	TRBJ1-1	TGTGCCAGTAGCCCCCCCTGGAAGAGGGATGAAGCTTTCTTT	CASSPPWKRDEAFF
NA	TRBV6-2/TRBV6-3	TRBD1	TRBJ1-5	TGTGCCAGCAGCATTACAGGGGGCGCCAGGCAGCCCCAGCATTTT	CASSITGGARQPQHF
NA	TRBV28	NA	TRBJ1-5	TGTGCCAGCCGAGGAGGGGGCAATCAGCCCCAGCATTTT	CASRGGGNQPQHF
NA	TRBV18	TRBD2	TRBJ2-7	TGTGCCAGCTCACCAATTCGGCGGGAGGGTGAGCAGTACTTC	CASSPIRREGEQYF
once	TRBV5-1	NA	TRBJ1-5	TGCGCCAGCAGCCCGAACGGGGAGGAGCAGCCCCAGCATTTT	CASSPNGEEQPQHF
NA	TRBV28	TRBD2	TRBJ2-7	TGTGCCAGCAGTTTATCGGGTAGCGGGGGCACCTACGAGCAGTACTTC	CASSLSGSGGTYEQYF
NA	TRBV5-4	TRBD2	TRBJ2-7	TGTGCCAGCAGCTTACCGGGACTAGCGGGAGGGCCATCCTACGAGCAGTACTTC	CASSLPGLAGGPSYEQYF
NA	TRBV6-5	TRBD1	TRBJ2-7	TGTGCCACCAACCCTTCCACAGGGGCGTCCTACGAGCAGTACTTC	CATNPSTGASYEQYF
few	TRBV7-2	TRBD1	TRBJ1-1	TGTGCCAGCAGCTCAGGGGGCCCCGAAGCTTTCTTT	CASSSGGPEAFF
NA	TRBV6-5	NA	TRBJ2-7	TGTGCCAGCAGTTACATGGCGGGCGAGCAGTACTTC	CASSYMAGEQYF
NA	TRBV6-5	TRBD1	TRBJ1-1	TGTGCCGCCGACAGGGGTAACACTGAAGCTTTCTTT	CAADRGNTEAFF
many	TRBV6-2/TRBV6-3	TRBD1	TRBJ1-1	TGTGCCAGCAGTCGTACGACAGGGGGCGTGAAGAACACTGAAGCTTTCTTT	CASSRTTGGVKNTEAFF
NA	TRBV4-3	TRBD2	TRBJ2-2	TGCGCCAGCAGCGACGGGAGGGCGGACACCGGGGAGCTGTTTTTT	CASSDGRADTGELFF
NA	TRBV28	NA	TRBJ1-3	TGTGCCAGCAGTTCTTTACACTACGTAAACACCATATATTTT	CASSSLHYVNTIYF
NA	TRBV5-4	NA	TRBJ2-6	TGTGCCAGCAGCTGGGCGGGCACTGGGGCCAACGTCCTGACTTTC	CASSWAGTGANVLTF
NA	TRBV7-2	NA	TRBJ2-2	TGTGCCAGCAGCTTAGTCAGGGGAGCCGGGGAGCTGTTTTTT	CASSLVRGAGELFF
once	TRBV6-6	NA	TRBJ2-2	TGTGCCAGCAGCCAGGGGGGGAACACCGGGGAGCTGTTTTTT	CASSQGGNTGELFF
NA	TRBV6-5	NA	TRBJ1-1	TGTGCCAGCAGAACCGGGATCCAGAAAGCTTTCTTT	CASRTGIQKAFF
NA	TRBV5-1	NA	TRBJ1-2	TGCGCCAGCAGCTTGACCGGGTACGATGGCTACACCTTC	CASSLTGYDGYTF
NA	TRBV7-8	NA	TRBJ1-4	TGTGCCAGCAGCTTAGGGGTAACAGATATTAATGAAAAACTGTTTTTT	CASSLGVTDINEKLFF
NA	TRBV7-2	TRBD2	TRBJ2-5	TGTGCCAGCAGCTTGGGGACTAGCGGGATCGTCCAGGAGACCCAGTACTTC	CASSLGTSGIVQETQYF
NA	TRBV25-1	NA	TRBJ2-2	TGTGCCAGCAGGGTCACAGGGACCGGGGAGCTGTTTTTT	CASRVTGTGELFF
NA	TRBV13	NA	TRBJ2-6	TGTGCCAGCAGCAAGTTTCGGAGGTCTGGGGCCAACGTCCTGACTTTC	CASSKFRRSGANVLTF
NA	TRBV24-1	TRBD1	TRBJ1-5	TGTGCCACCAGCGAAACTCTAGGACAGGAAATTCAGCCCCAGCATTTT	CATSETLGQEIQPQHF
NA	TRBV28	NA	TRBJ2-3	TGTGCCAGCAGTTTGGCCCCAGATACGCAGTATTTT	CASSLAPDTQYF
NA	TRBV14	NA	TRBJ1-6	TGTGCCAGCAGCCATCGGAGCCCCGGATCACCCCTCCACTTT	CASSHRSPGSPLHF
NA	TRBV7-9	NA	TRBJ1-6	TGTGCCAGCAGCTACGGCCTAGGTTCACCCCTCCACTTT	CASSYGLGSPLHF